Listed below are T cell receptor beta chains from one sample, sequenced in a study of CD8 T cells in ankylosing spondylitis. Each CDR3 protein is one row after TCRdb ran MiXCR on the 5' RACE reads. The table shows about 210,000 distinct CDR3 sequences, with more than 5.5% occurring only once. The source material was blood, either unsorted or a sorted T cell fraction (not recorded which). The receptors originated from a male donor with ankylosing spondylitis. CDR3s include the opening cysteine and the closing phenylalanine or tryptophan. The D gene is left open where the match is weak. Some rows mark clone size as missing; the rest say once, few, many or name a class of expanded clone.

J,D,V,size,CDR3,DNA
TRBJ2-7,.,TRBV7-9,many,CASSWTKEQYF,TGTGCCAGCAGCTGGACGAAAGAGCAGTACTTC
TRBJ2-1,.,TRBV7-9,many,CATLWGSYNEQFF,TGTGCCACCCTGTGGGGCTCCTACAATGAGCAGTTCTTC
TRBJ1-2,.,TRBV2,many,CASRGLGSQKNYGYTF,TGTGCCAGCAGGGGGTTGGGCAGCCAAAAAAACTATGGCTACACCTTC
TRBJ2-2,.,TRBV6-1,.,CASRGTGLNTGELFF,TGTGCCAGCAGGGGTACAGGGCTGAACACCGGGGAGCTGTTTTTT
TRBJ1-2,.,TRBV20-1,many,CSARVSRYTF,TGCAGTGCTAGAGTTAGTCGCTACACCTTC
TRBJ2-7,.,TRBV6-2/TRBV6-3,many,CAIRLPGSSYEQYF,TGTGCCATCAGACTCCCAGGCAGTTCCTACGAGCAGTACTTC
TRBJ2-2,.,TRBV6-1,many,CTTGDTSNTGELFF,TGTACCACGGGGGACACCTCGAACACCGGGGAGCTGTTTTTT
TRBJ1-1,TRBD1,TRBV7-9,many,CASSWTGVDTEAFF,TGTGCCAGCAGCTGGACAGGGGTAGACACTGAAGCTTTCTTT
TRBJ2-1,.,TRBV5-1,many,CASSLSRASGNEQFF,TGCGCCAGCAGCTTGAGTCGGGCCTCTGGGAATGAGCAGTTCTTC
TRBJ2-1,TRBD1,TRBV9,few,CASSIGQGGILGQFF,TGTGCCAGCAGCATCGGACAGGGTGGGATTCTAGGGCAGTTCTTC
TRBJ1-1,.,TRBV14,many,CASSQTGLGNTEAFF,TGTGCCAGCAGCCAAACGGGGCTAGGGAACACTGAAGCTTTCTTT
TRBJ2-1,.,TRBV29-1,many,CSVAGDGSYNEQFF,TGCAGCGTTGCCGGGGATGGTTCCTACAATGAGCAGTTCTTC
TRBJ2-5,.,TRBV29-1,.,CSVPPASGVQETQYF,TGCAGCGTCCCCCCCGCGTCGGGGGTACAAGAGACCCAGTACTTC
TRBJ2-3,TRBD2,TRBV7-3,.,CASSSLGGADTQYF,TGTGCCAGCAGCTCGCTGGGAGGGGCAGATACGCAGTATTTT
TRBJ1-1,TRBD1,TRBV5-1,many,CASSLRDTGVSEAFF,TGCGCCAGCAGCTTGCGGGACACAGGGGTCTCTGAAGCTTTCTTT
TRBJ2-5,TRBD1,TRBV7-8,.,CAGMDRGVWETQYF,TGTGCCGGGATGGACAGGGGAGTTTGGGAGACCCAGTACTTC
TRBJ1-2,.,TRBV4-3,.,CASSHTGRSLRGYTF,TGCGCCAGCAGTCATACTGGGCGCTCCCTGAGGGGCTACACCTTC
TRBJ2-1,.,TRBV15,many,CATSRDNGGFNEQFF,TGTGCCACCAGCAGAGATAACGGCGGGTTCAATGAGCAGTTCTTC
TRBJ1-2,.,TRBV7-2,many,CASSLVTGANYGYTF,TGTGCCAGCAGCTTAGTCACGGGGGCTAACTATGGCTACACCTTC
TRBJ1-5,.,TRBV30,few,CAWSKGSSNQPQHF,TGTGCCTGGAGTAAGGGGAGTAGCAATCAGCCCCAGCATTTT
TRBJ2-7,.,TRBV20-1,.,CSANGIGGSSYEQYF,TGCAGTGCTAACGGAATAGGAGGGAGCTCCTACGAGCAGTACTTC
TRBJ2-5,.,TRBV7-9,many,CASSLEVIGLLKETQYF,TGTGCCAGCAGCTTAGAGGTGATCGGACTTCTGAAAGAGACCCAGTACTTC